The 5 T cell receptor beta chains presented below share a single source sample, sequenced in a study of blood T cell repertoires in COVID-19. The table came from immunoSEQ multiplex PCR; TCRdb's copy has only in-frame clones and leaves some out. The sample shows approximately 270,000 clones, 80% to 90% of them seen only once. The sequencing input was PBMCs or T cells enriched from blood (not recorded which). These receptors were obtained from a woman in her 50s who had recovered from COVID-19.

This chain links TRBV5-6 with TRBJ2-3; 10 bases align to TRBD2. Trimming removed 1 base from V and 5 bases from J; junction bases left unmatched: 7. The V gene's germline CDR1 is SGHDT and CDR2 YYEEEE. CDR3 length: 16 amino acids. CDR3 coding DNA: TGTGCCAGCAGCTTGAGGGGGGTAGCGGGAGGAGATACGCAGTATTTT. Translation: CASSLRGVAGGDTQYF. The full variable domain, its missing parts supplied by reference TRBV5-6 and TRBJ2-3, is DAGVTQSPTHLIKTRGQQVTLRCSPKSGHDTVSWYQQALGQGPQFIFQYYEEEERQRGNFPDRFSGHQFPNYSSELNVNALLLGDSALYLCASSLRGVAGGDTQYFGPGTRLTVL.

This sequence joins TRBV24-1 and TRBJ2-4; 8 bases fit TRBD2. Germline trimming cut 3 bases from V and 3 bases from J; bases unmatched to any gene: 6. The germline gives CDR1 KGHDR, CDR2 SFDVKD. The CDR3 length is 16 residues. Here the CDR3 reads CATSDAREGGKNIQYF. CDR3 bases: TGTGCCACCAGTGATGCCCGGGAGGGTGGCAAAAACATTCAGTACTTC.

The CDR3 protein is CASSPGGTNYGYTF. As DNA, the CDR3 is TGCGCCAGCAGCCCGGGAGGTACTAACTATGGCTACACCTTC. The V and J genes are TRBV5-1 and TRBJ1-2; D is uncertain. The CDR3 covers 14 residues. V lost 4 bases and J 0 bases, leaving 10 bases between the germline ends. Germline lookup yields CDR1 SGHRS and CDR2 YFSETQ.

This clone was observed a few times. The chain uses TRBV7-9 and TRBJ1-1; D uncertain. V lost 1 base and J lost 11, with 8 bases in between. Per the germline V gene, CDR1 is SEHNR and CDR2 is FQNEAQ (reference sequence). The CDR3 covers 11 residues. CDR3 bases: TGTGCCAGCAGCTTAGGAGGTGACGCTTTCTTT. The encoded protein is CASSLGGDAFF.

The chain carries TRBV20-1 and TRBJ2-5; D gene ambiguous. This CDR3 comprises 10 residues. Trimming removed 3 bases from V and 7 bases from J, with 6 bases in between. Germline V gives CDR1 DFQATT, CDR2 SNEGSKA (reference sequence). CDR3 sequence (DNA): TGCAGTGCTAGCCCGGGGACCCAGTACTTC. It is translated as CSASPGTQYF.